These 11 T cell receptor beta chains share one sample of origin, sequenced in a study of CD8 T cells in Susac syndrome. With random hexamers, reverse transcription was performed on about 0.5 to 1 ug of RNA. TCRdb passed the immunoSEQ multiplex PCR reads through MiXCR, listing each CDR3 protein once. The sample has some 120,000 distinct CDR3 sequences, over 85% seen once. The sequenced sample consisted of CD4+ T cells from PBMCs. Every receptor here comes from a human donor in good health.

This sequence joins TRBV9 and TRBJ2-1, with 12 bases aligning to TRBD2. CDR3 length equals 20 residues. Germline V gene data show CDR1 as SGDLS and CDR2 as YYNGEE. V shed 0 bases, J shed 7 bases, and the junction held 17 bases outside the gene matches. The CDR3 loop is CASSVEGGLAGGPGVNEQFF. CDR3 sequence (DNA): TGTGCCAGCAGCGTAGAGGGGGGGCTAGCGGGAGGGCCGGGAGTGAATGAGCAGTTCTTC.

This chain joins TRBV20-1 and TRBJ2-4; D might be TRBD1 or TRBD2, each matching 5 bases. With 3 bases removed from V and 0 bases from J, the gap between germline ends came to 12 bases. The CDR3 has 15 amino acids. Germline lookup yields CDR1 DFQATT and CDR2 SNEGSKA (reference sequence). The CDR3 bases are TGCAGTGCTAGTGGGGGTACAATAGCCAAAAACATTCAGTACTTC. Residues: CSASGGTIAKNIQYF.

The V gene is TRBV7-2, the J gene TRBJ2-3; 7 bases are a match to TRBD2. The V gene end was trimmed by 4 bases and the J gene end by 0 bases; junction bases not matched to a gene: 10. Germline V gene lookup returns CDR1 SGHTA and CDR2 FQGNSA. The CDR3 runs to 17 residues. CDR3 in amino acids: CASSWSSGIPSTDTQYF. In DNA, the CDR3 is TGTGCCAGCAGCTGGTCTAGCGGAATCCCTAGCACAGATACGCAGTATTTT.

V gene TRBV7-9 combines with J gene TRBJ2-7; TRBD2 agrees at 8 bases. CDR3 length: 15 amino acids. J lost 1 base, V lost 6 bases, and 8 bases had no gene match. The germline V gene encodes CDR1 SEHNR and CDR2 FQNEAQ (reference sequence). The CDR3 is CASSPLAATSYEQYF. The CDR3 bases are TGTGCCAGCAGTCCACTAGCGGCAACGTCCTACGAGCAGTACTTC.

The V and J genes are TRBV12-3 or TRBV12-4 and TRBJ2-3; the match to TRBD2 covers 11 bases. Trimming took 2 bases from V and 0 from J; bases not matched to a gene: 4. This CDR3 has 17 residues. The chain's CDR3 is CASSLRRTSGSTDTQYF. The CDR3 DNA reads TGTGCCAGCAGTTTACGTCGGACTAGCGGGAGCACAGATACGCAGTATTTT.

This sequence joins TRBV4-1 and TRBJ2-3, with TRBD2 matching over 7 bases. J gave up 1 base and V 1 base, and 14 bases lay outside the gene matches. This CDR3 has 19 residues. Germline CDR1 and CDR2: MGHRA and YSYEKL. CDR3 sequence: CASSQGSAGDGIGTDTQYF. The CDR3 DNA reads TGCGCCAGCAGCCAAGGGTCCGCGGGAGACGGGATTGGCACAGATACGCAGTATTTT.

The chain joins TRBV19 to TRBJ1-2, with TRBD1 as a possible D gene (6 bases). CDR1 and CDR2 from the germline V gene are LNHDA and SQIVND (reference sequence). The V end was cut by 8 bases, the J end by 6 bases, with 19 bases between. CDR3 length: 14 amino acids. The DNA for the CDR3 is TGTGCCAGTCGCCCTGGACAGACTCTCCATGGCTACACCTTC. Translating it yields CASRPGQTLHGYTF.

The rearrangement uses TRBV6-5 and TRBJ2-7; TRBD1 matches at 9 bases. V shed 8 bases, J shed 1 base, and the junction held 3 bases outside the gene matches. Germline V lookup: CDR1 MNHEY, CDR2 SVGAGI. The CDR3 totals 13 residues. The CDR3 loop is CASRGTGSYEQYF. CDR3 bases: TGTGCCAGCCGCGGGACAGGGTCCTACGAGCAGTACTTC.

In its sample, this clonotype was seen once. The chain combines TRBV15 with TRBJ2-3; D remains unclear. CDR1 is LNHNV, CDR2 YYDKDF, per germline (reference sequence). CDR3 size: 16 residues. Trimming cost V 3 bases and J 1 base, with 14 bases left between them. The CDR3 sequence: CATSRDDIGGTDTQYF. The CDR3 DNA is TGTGCCACCAGCAGGGACGACATAGGCGGCACAGATACGCAGTATTTT.

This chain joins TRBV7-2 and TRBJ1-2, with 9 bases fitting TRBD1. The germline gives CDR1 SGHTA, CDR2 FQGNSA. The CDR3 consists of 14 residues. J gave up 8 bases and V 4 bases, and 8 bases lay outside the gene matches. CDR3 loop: CASSYRDREGGYTF. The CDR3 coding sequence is TGTGCCAGCAGCTACCGGGACAGGGAAGGGGGCTACACCTTC.

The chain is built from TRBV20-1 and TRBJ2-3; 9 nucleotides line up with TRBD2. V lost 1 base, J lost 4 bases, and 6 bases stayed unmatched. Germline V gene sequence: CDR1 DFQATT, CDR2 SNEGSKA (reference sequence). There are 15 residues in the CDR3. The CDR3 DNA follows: TGCAGTGCTAGAGCCGGGACTAGCATTGCAGATACGCAGTATTTT. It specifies CSARAGTSIADTQYF.